This T cell receptor (beta chain) comes out of a study of cytomegalovirus exposure and HLA in healthy donors. Both 60 Vbeta primers and 13 Jbeta primers went into the PCR. The assay was immunoSEQ multiplex PCR, and TCRdb's table has in-frame clones only and misses some. Among about 160,000 clones listed, around 79% were seen once. The germline gives CDR1 MNHEY, CDR2 SMNVEV (reference sequence). The CDR3 consists of 18 residues. J gave up 5 bases and V 3 bases, and 15 bases lay outside the gene matches. The TCR sequence derives from a middle-aged woman in good health and CMV-seronegative. The rearrangement joins TRBV27 to TRBJ1-2; 10 bases match TRBD1. Material: PBMCs. The DNA for the CDR3 is TGTGCCAGCAGTTTTACCCAAGCCAGGACAGGGGGGCGGTATGGCTACACCTTC. Its protein is CASSFTQARTGGRYGYTF.